The clone carrying this T cell receptor (beta chain) has only one observation. Its antigen is as yet unknown. Germline lookup yields CDR1 MDHEN and CDR2 SYDVKM. The CDR3 consists of 18 residues. Trimming left V 6 bases short and J 0 bases short, with 21 bases between. The sample originates from a study of T cell responses to AZD1222 COVID-19 vaccine. General observations from the study: Variant regions that are unmutated are reportedly the target of nearly half of spike-specific TCRs. Two doses of AZD1222 preceded a rise in Spike-specific TCR breadth and depth. It should be noted that donors were predominantly white British and more often female, and clonal diversity was possibly underestimated. Spike-wide coverage was observed for vaccine-associated CD4 TCRs, with dominant responses at 160-218 and 743-854.

Clones were sequenced by immunoSEQ multiplex PCR, and TCRdb holds only the in-frame ones, with some missing. Counted here are approximately 110,000 clones, around 94% occurring once; the ten biggest clones make up 2.2%. The rearrangement links TRBV28 to TRBJ1-5, with a tentative D call TRBD1 (5 bases). The sample here was peripheral blood, taken on day 0 of AZD1222 vaccination. This TCR derives from an adult in good health. CDR3: CASRVIYDSLNSNQPQHF. The CDR3 DNA reads TGTGCCAGCAGAGTGATATATGACAGCCTGAATAGCAATCAGCCCCAGCATTTT.